These 31 T cell receptor beta chains came from one sample sequenced in a study of shared clonotypes between healthy human individuals. Positive CCR7 selection of CD45RO-negative cells yielded the naive CD8 cells, and terminally differentiated effector memory CD45RA+ cells were excluded. The table came from immunoSEQ multiplex PCR; TCRdb's copy has only in-frame clones and leaves some out. The table lists about 680,000 clones, 92% of them singletons. Sequencing was performed on naive CD8+ T cells sorted from blood. Receptors originate from a man younger than 45 in good health.

Written as DNA, the CDR3 is TGTGCCAGCAGTTTTACACTCCCGGGACAGACTGAAGCTTTCTTT. It encodes CASSFTLPGQTEAFF. The chain is built from TRBV27 and TRBJ1-1; the match to TRBD1 covers 7 bases. The junction had 9 bases not matched to a gene; V was cut back by 3 bases and J by 5 bases. Germline lookup yields CDR1 MNHEY and CDR2 SMNVEV (reference sequence). This CDR3 contains 15 residues.

The V call is TRBV9, the J call TRBJ2-5, with D perhaps assigned TRBD1 or TRBD2 (5 bases each). CDR3 size: 16 residues. V lost 3 bases and J 2 bases, leaving 17 bases between the germline ends. Germline V lookup: CDR1 SGDLS, CDR2 YYNGEE. CDR3 amino acids: CASSGGSLQLQETQYF. The CDR3 DNA follows: TGTGCCAGCAGCGGGGGGAGCCTACAACTTCAAGAGACCCAGTACTTC.

Turning to this clone: Other nucleotide sequences from this sample produce the same CDR3. This chain uses TRBV27 with TRBJ2-7, with D unclear. From germline, CDR1 is MNHEY and CDR2 SMNVEV (reference sequence). Trimming shortened V by 3 bases and J by 2 bases, and 8 bases separated the two germline ends. CDR3 length: 13 amino acids. The DNA of the CDR3 is TGTGCCAGCAGTTTCGGCACCCCCTACGAGCAGTACTTC. As protein: CASSFGTPYEQYF.

Worth noting for this clone: Other nucleotide sequences in the sample specify the same CDR3. This chain links TRBV29-1 with TRBJ2-1, with 7 bases that match TRBD1. The CDR3 is 12 residues long. V lost 6 bases and J lost 4; bases outside the gene matches: 3. CDR1 and CDR2 from the germline V gene are SQVTM and ANQGSEA. CDR3 DNA: TGCAGCGTGGGGACAGTTTACAATGAGCAGTTCTTC. Protein product: CSVGTVYNEQFF.

A single count supports this clone. Mismatch with germline at one junction end may stem from a read error. The rearrangement links TRBV5-6 to TRBJ2-1, with D tentatively TRBD1 or TRBD2 (5 bases each). Germline CDR1 is SGHDT and CDR2 is YYEEEE. The CDR3 sequence is 15 residues long. The CDR3 DNA reads as TGTGCCAGCAGCTACGGGACCGAGATTTTCAATGAACAGTTCTTC. This translates into CASSYGTEIFNEQFF.

The chain uses TRBV6-6 and TRBJ1-5; D not resolved. CDR3 size: 15 residues. CDR1 and CDR2 (germline): MNHNY, SVGAGI (reference sequence). V lost 6 bases to trimming and J lost 2 bases, with 14 bases between them. In DNA form, the CDR3 reads TGTGCCAGCAGCAAAAGAGGGATTGGCAATCAGCCCCAGCATTTT. Protein sequence: CASSKRGIGNQPQHF.

The CDR3 coding sequence is TGTGCCAGCAGCCAAGTGATGCGTGGCAGCTCCTACGAGCAGTACTTC. It translates to CASSQVMRGSSYEQYF. The chain has TRBV14 and TRBJ2-7; D unresolved. This CDR3 contains 16 residues. Per germline, CDR1 SGHDN and CDR2 FVKESK. V was pared by 1 base and J by 0 bases, with 13 bases between.

This chain links TRBV6-5 with TRBJ2-5, with D perhaps matching TRBD2 (6 bases). V lost 8 bases, J lost 7 bases, and 11 bases lay in between. The CDR3 is 11 amino acids. The germline gives CDR1 MNHEY, CDR2 SVGAGI. CDR3 sequence reads: CASGPGGTQYF. The CDR3 DNA sequence: TGTGCCAGCGGCCCCGGGGGGACCCAGTACTTC.

The J gene is TRBJ1-1, the V gene TRBV29-1; D gene uncertain. Trimming left V 4 bases short and J 1 base short, with 10 bases between. CDR3 length: 13 amino acids. The germline V gene encodes CDR1 SQVTM and CDR2 ANQGSEA. Here the CDR3 DNA reads TGCAGCGTTGTTCGTCTGGAGAACACTGAAGCTTTCTTT. Its translation: CSVVRLENTEAFF.

V and J are TRBV29-1 and TRBJ1-1; D is unclear. Germline V gene data show CDR1 as SQVTM and CDR2 as ANQGSEA. The CDR3 contains 12 residues. V lost 5 bases to trimming and J lost 6 bases, with 13 bases between them. The CDR3: CSVTPPNPEAFF. CDR3 coding DNA: TGCAGCGTTACCCCCCCCAACCCTGAAGCTTTCTTT.

CDR3 sequence reads: CASSGDLNIQYF. The CDR3 DNA sequence: TGTGCCAGCAGCGGGGACTTGAACATTCAGTACTTC. The chain carries TRBV9 and TRBJ2-4, with D tentatively TRBD2 (6 bases). Looked up from germline, CDR1 is SGDLS and CDR2 is YYNGEE. V was shortened by 3 bases and J by 7 bases, with 8 bases between the two germline ends. The CDR3 spans 12 residues.

The chain is built from TRBV9 and TRBJ2-7, with D unclear. CDR1 is SGDLS and CDR2 is YYNGEE in the germline V gene. Trimming stripped 3 bases from V and 1 base from J, with 11 bases between. The CDR3 runs to 14 residues. In DNA, the CDR3 is TGTGCCAGCAGCGAGGCCTCCGGGTCCTACGAGCAGTACTTC. It codes for CASSEASGSYEQYF.

This sequence joins TRBV18 and TRBJ2-7, with D possibly TRBD1 on 5 matching bases. The CDR3 covers 14 residues. V lost 2 bases, J lost 0 bases, and 8 bases lay in between. Per the germline V gene, CDR1 is KGHSH and CDR2 is LQKENI. The CDR3 DNA sequence: TGTGCCAGCTCACCAGGACACCTCTCCTACGAGCAGTACTTC. Translated: CASSPGHLSYEQYF.

This sequence joins TRBV28 and TRBJ2-7; D is perhaps TRBD2 (6 bases). CDR3 length: 13 residues. Looked up from germline, CDR1 is MDHEN and CDR2 is SYDVKM. Trimming shortened V by 7 bases and J by 0 bases, and 10 bases separated the two germline ends. Here the CDR3 DNA reads TGTGCCAGCACCGGCGGGACCTCCTACGAGCAGTACTTC. Protein product: CASTGGTSYEQYF.

V gene TRBV5-5 combines with J gene TRBJ2-2; 11 positions match TRBD1. This CDR3 comprises 15 residues. With V trimmed by 4 bases and J by 5 bases, 4 bases remained unmatched. CDR1 and CDR2 from the germline V gene are SGHKS and YYEKEE (reference sequence). Written as DNA, the CDR3 is TGTGCCAGCAGCCGGACAGGGGGCAATACCGGGGAGCTGTTTTTT. Protein sequence: CASSRTGGNTGELFF.

CDR3 nucleotides: TGTGCCAGCAGCTTACTGAACCAGGGTGAAGCTTTCTTT. Its protein product is CASSLLNQGEAFF. This chain links TRBV11-3 with TRBJ1-1, with D possibly being TRBD1 (5 bases). Germline V lookup: CDR1 SGHNT, CDR2 YENEEA. The CDR3 has 13 amino acids. With 2 bases removed from V and 7 bases from J, the gap between germline ends came to 11 bases.

V and J are TRBV6-6 and TRBJ2-7; 9 bases are shared with TRBD1. The CDR3 totals 14 residues. Germline V lookup: CDR1 MNHNY, CDR2 SVGAGI (reference sequence). V dropped 10 bases and J dropped 2; count of bases not matched to a gene: 9. CDR3 sequence (DNA): TGTGCCACCGACCTAGGGACAGGGACCTACGAGCAGTACTTC. Translation: CATDLGTGTYEQYF.

This clone was seen just once. The DNA of the CDR3 is TGTGCCAGCAGCGTAGTTGGGACTGCAGATACGCAGTATTTT. Encoded protein: CASSVVGTADTQYF. The chain joins TRBV9 to TRBJ2-3; D is perhaps TRBD2 (6 bases). V was trimmed by 0 bases and J by 4 bases, leaving 9 bases between them. The CDR3 runs 14 residues. Germline V gene data show CDR1 as SGDLS and CDR2 as YYNGEE.

The chain links TRBV14 to TRBJ2-1; perhaps TRBD2 as D (5 bases). CDR1 SGHDN and CDR2 FVKESK come from the germline V gene. CDR3 size: 12 residues. Trimming pared 3 bases from V and 10 bases from J, leaving 10 bases between. The chain's CDR3 is CASSHEGWEQFF. In DNA, the CDR3 is TGTGCCAGCAGCCACGAGGGATGGGAGCAGTTCTTC.

The rearrangement links TRBV27 to TRBJ2-1; D is unresolved. The CDR3 runs to 11 residues. V dropped 6 bases and J dropped 7 bases, with 7 bases sitting between them. Germline V gives CDR1 MNHEY, CDR2 SMNVEV (reference sequence). The CDR3 is CASRQNNEQFF. CDR3 coding DNA: TGTGCCAGCAGACAAAATAATGAGCAGTTCTTC.

The rearrangement links TRBV9 to TRBJ1-2, with 8 positions matching TRBD1. Germline V gives CDR1 SGDLS, CDR2 YYNGEE. The V gene end was trimmed by 4 bases and the J gene end by 4 bases; junction bases not matched to a gene: 6. The CDR3 has 14 amino acids. CDR3 amino acids: CASSPDRGPYGYTF. The DNA of the CDR3 is TGTGCCAGCAGCCCCGACAGGGGACCCTATGGCTACACCTTC.

This chain uses TRBV12-5 with TRBJ1-5; 7 bases fit TRBD1. V gave up 0 bases and J gave up 5 bases; unmatched junction bases: 10. The germline CDR1 and CDR2 sequences are LGHNT and FRNRAP. CDR3 length equals 17 residues. The CDR3 coding sequence is TGTGCTAGTGGTTTGGTAGGGAGGGACAGACCCCATCAGCCCCAGCATTTT. Protein sequence: CASGLVGRDRPHQPQHF.

The chain links TRBV15 to TRBJ2-1; 13 bases are a match to TRBD2. V trimming: 0 bases; J trimming: 9 bases; junction bases outside the gene matches: 5. Germline V gives CDR1 LNHNV, CDR2 YYDKDF (reference sequence). CDR3 size: 16 residues. The CDR3 here is CATSRDPWTSGGEQFF. CDR3 sequence (DNA): TGTGCCACCAGCAGAGATCCTTGGACTAGCGGGGGTGAGCAGTTCTTC.

The V gene is TRBV7-2, the J gene TRBJ2-7; 7 nucleotides match TRBD2. The CDR3 loop spans 14 amino acids. Germline V gene data show CDR1 as SGHTA and CDR2 as FQGNSA. V was clipped by 3 bases and J by 0 bases; unmatched bases: 2. The CDR3 is CASSFRTSSYEQYF. The DNA for the CDR3 is TGTGCCAGCAGCTTTAGGACTAGCTCCTACGAGCAGTACTTC. Drawing the rest from reference TRBV7-2 and TRBJ2-7, the complete variable domain is GAGVSQSPSNKVTEKGKDVELRCDPISGHTALYWYRQSLGQGLEFLIYFQGNSAPDKSGLPSDRFSAERTGGSVSTLTIQRTQQEDSAVYLCASSFRTSSYEQYFGPGTRLTVT.

The chain is built from TRBV5-1 and TRBJ1-2; 7 bases agree with TRBD1. Germline-derived CDR1 and CDR2 are SGHRS and YFSETQ. V lost 2 bases, J lost 7 bases, and 14 bases stayed unmatched. This CDR3 has 16 amino acids. The DNA for the CDR3 is TGCGCCAGCAGCTTATGGCCGGACGACAGGGTTCTTGGCTACACCTTC. Translated, it gives CASSLWPDDRVLGYTF.

The chain recombines TRBV2 with TRBJ2-1, with 12 bases identical to TRBD2. The CDR3 runs to 16 residues. The germline V gene encodes CDR1 SNHLY and CDR2 FYNNEI. With V trimmed by 2 bases and J by 3 bases, 2 bases remained unmatched. CDR3 DNA sequence: TGTGCCAGCAGTGAAAGACTAGCGGGAGTCTACAATGAGCAGTTCTTC. This translates into CASSERLAGVYNEQFF.

The chain's CDR3 is CASSAGLFPELFF. The CDR3 DNA is TGTGCCAGCAGCGCTGGACTATTCCCGGAGCTGTTTTTT. The V call is TRBV7-9, the J call TRBJ2-2, with D possibly matching TRBD2 (6 bases). Germline V lookup: CDR1 SEHNR, CDR2 FQNEAQ (reference sequence). The CDR3 covers 13 residues. The germline V and J ends were trimmed by 5 bases and 10 bases, with 14 bases remaining between them. Full variable domain (outside the CDR3, taken from reference TRBV7-9 and TRBJ2-2): DTGVSQNPRHKITKRGQNVTFRCDPISEHNRLYWYRQTLGQGPEFLTYFQNEAQLEKSRLLSDRFSAERPKGSFSTLEIQRTEQGDSAMYLCASSAGLFPELFFGEGSRLTVL.

This clone was observed once. V usage is TRBV5-1 and J usage is TRBJ2-1; D unclear. The CDR3 totals 13 residues. The V end lost 1 base, the J end lost 4 bases, and 6 bases lay between the germline ends. Germline V gene lookup returns CDR1 SGHRS and CDR2 YFSETQ. The CDR3 sequence is CASSLLQYNEQFF. The CDR3 region has the DNA TGCGCCAGCAGCTTGCTACAGTACAATGAGCAGTTCTTC.

The chain joins TRBV30 to TRBJ2-1; 7 nucleotides match TRBD1. V was clipped by 5 bases and J by 2 bases; unmatched bases: 12. Germline CDR1 and CDR2: GTSNPN and SVGIG (reference sequence). The CDR3 consists of 16 residues. The CDR3 DNA reads as TGTGCCTGGGCTTCGGGACCCGGGACAGCCTACAATGAGCAGTTCTTC. Translated, it gives CAWASGPGTAYNEQFF.

V and J are TRBV7-2 and TRBJ2-3, with 16 bases lining up with TRBD2. The CDR3 loop spans 17 amino acids. After removal of 5 bases from V and 2 bases from J, the junction contained 4 bases not matched to a gene. Germline assignment: CDR1 SGHTA and CDR2 FQGNSA. The CDR3: CASSQGLAGGVTDTQYF. DNA of the CDR3: TGTGCCAGCAGCCAGGGACTAGCGGGAGGGGTCACAGATACGCAGTATTTT.

This chain links TRBV27 with TRBJ2-1, with 7 nucleotides matching TRBD1. The trim removed 8 bases at V and 5 bases at J, leaving 6 bases unmatched. CDR1 is MNHEY, CDR2 SMNVEV, per germline (reference sequence). CDR3 size: 13 residues. CDR3 sequence (DNA): TGTGCCAGCGGACAGGCGGTTAACAATGAGCAGTTCTTC. Translation: CASGQAVNNEQFF.